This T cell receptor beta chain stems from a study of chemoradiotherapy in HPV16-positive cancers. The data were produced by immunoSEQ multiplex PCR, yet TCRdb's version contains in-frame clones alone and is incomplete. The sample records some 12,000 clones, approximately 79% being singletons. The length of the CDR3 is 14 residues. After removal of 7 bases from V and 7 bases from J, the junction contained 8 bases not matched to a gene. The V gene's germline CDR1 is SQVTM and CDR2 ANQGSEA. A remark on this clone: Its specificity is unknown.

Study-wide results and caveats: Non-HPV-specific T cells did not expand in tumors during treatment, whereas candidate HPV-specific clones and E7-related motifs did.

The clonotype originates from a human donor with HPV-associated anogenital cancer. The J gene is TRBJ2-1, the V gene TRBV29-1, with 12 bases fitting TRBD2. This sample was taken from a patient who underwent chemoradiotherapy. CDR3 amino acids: CSAWTSGTGNEQFF. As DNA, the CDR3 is TGCAGCGCTTGGACTAGCGGGACGGGAAATGAGCAGTTCTTC.